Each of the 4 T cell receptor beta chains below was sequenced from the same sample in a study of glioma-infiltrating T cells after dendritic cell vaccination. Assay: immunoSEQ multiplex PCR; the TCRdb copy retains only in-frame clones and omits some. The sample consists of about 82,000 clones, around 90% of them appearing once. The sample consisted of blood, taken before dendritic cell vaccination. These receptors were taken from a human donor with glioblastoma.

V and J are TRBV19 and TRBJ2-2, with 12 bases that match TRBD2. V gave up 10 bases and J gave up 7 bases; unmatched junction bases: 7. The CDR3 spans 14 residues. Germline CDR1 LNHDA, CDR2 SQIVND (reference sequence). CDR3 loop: CATKTSGSGGELFF. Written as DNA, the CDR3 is TGTGCCACAAAGACTAGCGGGAGTGGCGGGGAGCTGTTTTTT.

The CDR3 sequence is CASSGDRGHNQPQHF. DNA for the CDR3: TGTGCCAGCAGTGGGGACAGGGGGCACAATCAGCCCCAGCATTTT. The V gene is TRBV6-1, the J gene TRBJ1-5, with 12 bases identical to TRBD1. Germline CDR1 and CDR2: MNHNS and SASEGT. J gave up 3 bases and V 4 bases, and 1 base lay outside the gene matches. This CDR3 spans 15 amino acids.

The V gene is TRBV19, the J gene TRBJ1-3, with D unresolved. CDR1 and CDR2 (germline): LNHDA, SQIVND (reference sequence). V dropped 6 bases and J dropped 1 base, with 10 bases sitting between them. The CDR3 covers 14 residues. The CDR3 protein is CASRSRESGNTIYF. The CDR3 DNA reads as TGTGCCAGTAGATCACGGGAATCTGGAAACACCATATATTTT.

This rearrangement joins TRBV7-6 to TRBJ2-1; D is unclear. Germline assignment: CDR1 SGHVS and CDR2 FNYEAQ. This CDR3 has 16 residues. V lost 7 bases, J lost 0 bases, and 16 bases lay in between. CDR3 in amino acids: CASTNAMASSYNEQFF. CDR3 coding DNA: TGTGCCAGCACCAATGCCATGGCCAGCTCCTACAATGAGCAGTTCTTC. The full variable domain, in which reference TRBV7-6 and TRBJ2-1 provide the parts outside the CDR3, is GAGVSQSPRYKVTKRGQDVALRCDPISGHVSLYWYRQALGQGPEFLTYFNYEAQQDKSGLPNDRFSAERPEGSISTLTIQRTEQRDSAMYRCASTNAMASSYNEQFFGPGTRLTVL.